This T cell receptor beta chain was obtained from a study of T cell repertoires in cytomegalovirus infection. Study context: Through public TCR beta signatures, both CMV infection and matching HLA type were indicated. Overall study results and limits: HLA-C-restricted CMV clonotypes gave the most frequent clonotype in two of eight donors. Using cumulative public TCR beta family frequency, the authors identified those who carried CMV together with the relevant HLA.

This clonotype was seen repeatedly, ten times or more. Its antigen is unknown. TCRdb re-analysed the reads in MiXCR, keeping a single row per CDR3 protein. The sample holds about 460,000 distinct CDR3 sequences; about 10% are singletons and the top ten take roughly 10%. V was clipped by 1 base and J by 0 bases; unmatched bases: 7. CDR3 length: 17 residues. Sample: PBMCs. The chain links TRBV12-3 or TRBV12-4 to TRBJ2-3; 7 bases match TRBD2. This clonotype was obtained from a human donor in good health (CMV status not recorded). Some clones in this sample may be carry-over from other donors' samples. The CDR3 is CASSLGFGGGSTDTQYF. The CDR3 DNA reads TGTGCCAGCAGTTTAGGGTTTGGCGGGGGAAGCACAGATACGCAGTATTTT.